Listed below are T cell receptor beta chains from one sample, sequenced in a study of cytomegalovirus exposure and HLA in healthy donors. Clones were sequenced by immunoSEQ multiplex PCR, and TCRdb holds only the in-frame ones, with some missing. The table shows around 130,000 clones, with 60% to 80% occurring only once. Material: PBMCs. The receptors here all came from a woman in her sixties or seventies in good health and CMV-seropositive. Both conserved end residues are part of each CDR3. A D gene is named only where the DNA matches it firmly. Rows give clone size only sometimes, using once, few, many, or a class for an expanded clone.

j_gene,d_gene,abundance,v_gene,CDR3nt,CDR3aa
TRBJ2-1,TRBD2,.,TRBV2,TGTGCCAGCAGTGTAGCGGGGGGGCGGTCCGATGAGCAGTTCTTC,CASSVAGGRSDEQFF
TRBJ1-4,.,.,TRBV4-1,TGCGCCAGCAGTCAAGATCCAGGGGCGCTGGAAAAACTGTTTTTT,CASSQDPGALEKLFF
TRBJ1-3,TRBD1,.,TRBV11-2,TGTGCCAGCAGCGACGGGACAGGCGCCGTCGGAAACACCATATATTTT,CASSDGTGAVGNTIYF
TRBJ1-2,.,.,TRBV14,TGTGCCAGCAGCCAAGATGCCGGTACCTATGGCTACACCTTC,CASSQDAGTYGYTF
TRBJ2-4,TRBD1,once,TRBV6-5,TGTGCCAGCAGTTACGACAGGGGAAAAAACATTCAGTACTTC,CASSYDRGKNIQYF
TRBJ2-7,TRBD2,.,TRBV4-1,TGCGCCAGCAGCCAAGGTAACCCAACTAGCGGGGGGTTCTACGAGCAGTACTTC,CASSQGNPTSGGFYEQYF
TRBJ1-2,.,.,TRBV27,TGTGCCAGCAGTTTGGGGCAGGGCTTTCGCTACACCTTC,CASSLGQGFRYTF
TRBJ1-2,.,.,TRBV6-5,TGTGCCAGGGGGGAGGGCCCTAACTATGGCTACACCTTC,CARGEGPNYGYTF
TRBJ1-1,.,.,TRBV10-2,TGCGCCAGCAGTGAGCGGAGGGATTACACTGAAGCTTTCTTT,CASSERRDYTEAFF
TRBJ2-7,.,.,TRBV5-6,TGTGCCAGCAGCCGCTCTGGGACACCGTCCTACGAGCAGTACTTC,CASSRSGTPSYEQYF
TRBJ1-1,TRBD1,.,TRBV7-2,TGTGCCAGCAGCTTAGTAGGGGGGGGGACAGGGGGAACTGAAGCTTTCTTT,CASSLVGGGTGGTEAFF
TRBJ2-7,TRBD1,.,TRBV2,TGTGCCACTAATCTTTGGGGACAGCGATGTTCCTACGAGCAGTACTTC,CATNLWGQRCSYEQYF
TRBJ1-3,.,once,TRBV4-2,TGTGCCAGCAGCCCCGGGGGGAACACCATATATTTT,CASSPGGNTIYF
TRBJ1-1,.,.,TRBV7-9,TGTGCCAGCAGCTTAGTTGGGCGGGGCGGCACTGAAGCTTTCTTT,CASSLVGRGGTEAFF
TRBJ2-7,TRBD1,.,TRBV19,TGTGCCAGTAGGCCACGACAGGGGGGAGGCTACGAGCAGTACTTC,CASRPRQGGGYEQYF
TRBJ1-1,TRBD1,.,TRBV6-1,TGTGCCAGCAGTAGACAGGGTACCAACACTGAAGCTTTCTTT,CASSRQGTNTEAFF
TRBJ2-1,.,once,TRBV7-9,TGTGCCAGCAGCCCCGCCGGCGGGGGCCGGAACAATGAGCAGTTCTTC,CASSPAGGGRNNEQFF
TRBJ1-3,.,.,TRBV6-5,TGTGCCAGCAGTTATGACAGGTCCTCTGGAAACACCATATATTTT,CASSYDRSSGNTIYF